These 6 T cell receptor beta chains originate from one sample sequenced in a study of blood T cell repertoires in COVID-19. The data were produced by immunoSEQ multiplex PCR, yet TCRdb's version contains in-frame clones alone and is incomplete. Of more than 15,000 clones in the sample, about 90% are singletons; the top ten hold about 4.1%. The sequencing input was peripheral blood. These receptors were obtained from a human donor in a cohort sampled during active COVID-19.

This clone was observed a single time. The chain employs TRBV6-6 and TRBJ1-5; perhaps TRBD1 as D (6 bases). This CDR3 region has 16 residues. Germline CDR1 is MNHNY and CDR2 is SVGAGI (reference sequence). Trimming stripped 0 bases from V and 6 bases from J, with 15 bases between. The CDR3 here is CASSYSWPGGGQPQHF. The CDR3 DNA sequence: TGTGCCAGCAGTTACTCGTGGCCGGGGGGCGGTCAGCCCCAGCATTTT.

The J gene is TRBJ2-3, the V gene TRBV30; 12 bases fit TRBD2. CDR3 length equals 16 residues. Germline CDR1 reads GTSNPN; CDR2 reads SVGIG (reference sequence). Trimming took 1 base from V and 3 from J; bases not matched to a gene: 5. CDR3 amino acids: CAWSGLAGASTDTQYF. CDR3 sequence (DNA): TGTGCCTGGAGTGGACTAGCGGGAGCTTCGACAGATACGCAGTATTTT.

The rearrangement uses TRBV6-4 and TRBJ1-2; no reliable D call. CDR1 and CDR2 from the germline V gene are MRHNA and SNTAGT. The CDR3 runs to 16 residues. The V and J ends lost 0 bases and 4 bases respectively, with 15 bases between them. For the CDR3, the DNA is TGTGCCAGCAGTGACTCGTTCGAGGTCGGGATCTATGGCTACACCTTC. It translates to CASSDSFEVGIYGYTF.

The chain combines TRBV4-1 with TRBJ2-5, with D unclear. This CDR3 is built from 15 residues. V gave up 3 bases and J gave up 3 bases, with 14 bases separating them. In germline, CDR1 is MGHRA, CDR2 YSYEKL. The CDR3 coding sequence is TGCGCCAGCAGCCACCCCGAGGATGGCAAAGAGACCCAGTACTTC. This codes for CASSHPEDGKETQYF.

The V call is TRBV6-5, the J call TRBJ1-1, with D perhaps TRBD1 (5 bases). Germline-derived CDR1 and CDR2 are MNHEY and SVGAGI. The CDR3 is 15 residues long. Trimming pared 4 bases from V and 2 bases from J, leaving 14 bases between. This CDR3 reads CASSLQTVTNTEAFF. For the CDR3, the DNA is TGTGCCAGCAGTTTACAGACAGTAACAAACACTGAAGCTTTCTTT.

The V gene is TRBV7-8, the J gene TRBJ1-4; the match to TRBD1 covers 12 bases. Germline V CDR1 and CDR2: SGHVS, FQNEAQ. The CDR3 extends over 16 amino acids. The junction had 8 bases not matched to a gene; V was cut back by 5 bases and J by 7 bases. CDR3 sequence (DNA): TGTGCCAGCAGCCCGGGACAGGGGGCGCAGGGTGAAAAACTGTTTTTT. Its translation is CASSPGQGAQGEKLFF.